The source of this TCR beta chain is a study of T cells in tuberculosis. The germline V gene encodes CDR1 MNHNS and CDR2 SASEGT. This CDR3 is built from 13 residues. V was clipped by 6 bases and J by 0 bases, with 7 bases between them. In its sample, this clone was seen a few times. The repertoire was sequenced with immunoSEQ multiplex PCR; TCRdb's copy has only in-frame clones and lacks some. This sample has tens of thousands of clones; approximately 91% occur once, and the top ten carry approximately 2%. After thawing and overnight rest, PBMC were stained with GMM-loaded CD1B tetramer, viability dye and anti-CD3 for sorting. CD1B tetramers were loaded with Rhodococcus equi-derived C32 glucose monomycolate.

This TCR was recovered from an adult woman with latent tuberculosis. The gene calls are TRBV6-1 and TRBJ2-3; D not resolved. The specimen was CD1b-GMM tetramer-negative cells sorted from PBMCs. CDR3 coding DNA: TGTGCCAGCAGCTTACTTAGCACAGATACGCAGTATTTT. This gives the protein CASSLLSTDTQYF.